One sample yielded the 18 T cell receptor beta chains listed below, sequenced in a study of identifying expanded T cells in peripheral blood. This table comes from immunoSEQ multiplex PCR, and its TCRdb copy is limited to in-frame clones, with some not included. The profile shows 120,000 or so clones, roughly 82% of them singletons. Sequencing used blood. The receptors come from a person between 18 and 75 years old in good health.

The V call is TRBV7-8, the J call TRBJ1-1; weak D call: TRBD1 (6 bases). The germline CDR1 and CDR2 sequences are SGHVS and FQNEAQ. This CDR3 comprises 15 residues. Trimming took off 1 base at V and 0 bases at J, with 9 bases between the two ends. The CDR3, as DNA: TGTGCCAGCAGCTTAGGGACAGCCATGAACACTGAAGCTTTCTTT. Residues: CASSLGTAMNTEAFF.

This clone was found a few times. This rearrangement joins TRBV9 to TRBJ1-5; 8 positions agree with TRBD1. The CDR3 covers 20 residues. V gave up 4 bases and J gave up 0 bases; unmatched junction bases: 18. CDR1 is SGDLS, CDR2 YYNGEE, per germline. The CDR3 spells CASSHGHRGRNCYSNQPQHF. Written as DNA, the CDR3 is TGTGCCAGCAGCCACGGGCACAGGGGGAGAAATTGCTATAGCAATCAGCCCCAGCATTTT.

CDR3 sequence: CASSGGAETQYF. CDR3 DNA: TGTGCCAGCAGCGGGGGTGCGGAGACCCAGTACTTC. The genes are TRBV11-1 and TRBJ2-5; either TRBD1 or TRBD2 may fit D (5 bases each). Trimming stripped 5 bases from V and 5 bases from J, with 9 bases between. The CDR3 runs 12 residues. CDR1 is SGHAT, CDR2 FQDESV, per germline (reference sequence).

The chain recombines TRBV7-2 with TRBJ2-1; D call uncertain. The ends were cut back, 0 bases at V and 1 base at J, with 7 bases in the middle. The CDR3 loop spans 15 amino acids. Germline V lookup: CDR1 SGHTA, CDR2 FQGNSA. CDR3 sequence reads: CASSLAGSSYNEQFF. As DNA, the CDR3 is TGTGCCAGCAGCTTAGCAGGATCTTCCTACAATGAGCAGTTCTTC.

The chain joins TRBV18 to TRBJ1-1; no firm D call. Germline V lookup: CDR1 KGHSH, CDR2 LQKENI. The CDR3 is 16 amino acids. V shed 4 bases and J shed 0 bases, with 15 bases lying between them. Written as DNA, the CDR3 is TGTGCCAGCTCACTATATGACCCTTTTATGAACACTGAAGCTTTCTTT. It is translated as CASSLYDPFMNTEAFF. The variable domain in full, completed from reference TRBV18 and TRBJ1-1, reads NAGVMQNPRHLVRRRGQEARLRCSPMKGHSHVYWYRQLPEEGLKFMVYLQKENIIDESGMPKERFSAEFPKEGPSILRIQQVVRGDSAAYFCASSLYDPFMNTEAFFGQGTRLTVV.

The chain joins TRBV29-1 to TRBJ1-2, with 12 nucleotides matching TRBD1. The CDR3 is 15 residues long. V lost 6 bases and J lost 6; bases outside the gene matches: 11. Germline-derived CDR1 and CDR2 are SQVTM and ANQGSEA. CDR3 sequence (DNA): TGCAGCGTGACTCTGTGGGACAGGGGGCAGAATGGCTACACCTTC. Translated, it gives CSVTLWDRGQNGYTF.

This chain links TRBV6-5 with TRBJ1-1, with a possible D match to TRBD1 (5 bases). Germline loops: CDR1 MNHEY, CDR2 SVGAGI. The CDR3 is 13 residues long. V was pared by 7 bases and J by 5 bases, with 14 bases between. DNA of the CDR3: TGTGCCAGCACCCTGGGGGGAAGGACTGAAGCTTTCTTT. Its protein product is CASTLGGRTEAFF.

V gene TRBV10-3 combines with J gene TRBJ2-2, with D possibly TRBD1 on 5 matching bases. CDR1 ENHRY and CDR2 SYGVKD come from the germline V gene. The V end lost 1 base, the J end lost 1 base, and 10 bases lay between the germline ends. This CDR3 comprises 16 residues. DNA for the CDR3: TGTGCCATCAGTGAGTTTGAGACAGTGAACACCGGGGAGCTGTTTTTT. Encoded protein: CAISEFETVNTGELFF.

The chain carries TRBV27 and TRBJ2-1; 12 bases map to TRBD2. Per germline, CDR1 MNHEY and CDR2 SMNVEV (reference sequence). Losses at the gene ends were 5 bases for V and 5 bases for J; bases not matched to a gene: 4. CDR3 length equals 15 residues. CDR3 sequence (DNA): TGTGCCAGCAGTCCAGGGACTAGCGGGCACAATGAGCAGTTCTTC. Translating gives CASSPGTSGHNEQFF.

This clone was observed at least ten times. This chain links TRBV5-6 with TRBJ1-2; D unresolved. Germline CDR1 is SGHDT and CDR2 is YYEEEE. This CDR3 is 12 amino acids long. The germline V and J ends were trimmed by 2 bases and 1 base, with 3 bases remaining between them. The CDR3 DNA is TGTGCCAGCAGCTTAGGTAACTATGGCTACACCTTC. Residues: CASSLGNYGYTF.

This sequence joins TRBV6-6 and TRBJ2-5, with D perhaps TRBD1 (5 bases). V lost 11 bases and J 3 bases, leaving 13 bases between the germline ends. Germline V lookup: CDR1 MNHNY, CDR2 SVGAGI (reference sequence). The CDR3 length is 12 residues. The CDR3 bases are TGTGCCGCGGCTGGGGCGGAAGAGACCCAGTACTTC. Translation: CAAAGAEETQYF.

The CDR3 loop is CASSQWTGGYGYTF. In DNA form, the CDR3 reads TGCGCCAGCAGCCAATGGACAGGCGGCTATGGCTACACCTTC. This chain joins TRBV4-1 and TRBJ1-2; 7 bases are shared with TRBD1. Germline CDR1 is MGHRA and CDR2 is YSYEKL. The CDR3 has 14 residues. Trimming removed 2 bases from V and 4 bases from J; junction bases left unmatched: 4.

The rearrangement joins TRBV7-2 to TRBJ1-1, with TRBD1 matching over 11 bases. CDR1 is SGHTA and CDR2 is FQGNSA in the germline V gene. V lost 3 bases and J lost 3; bases outside the gene matches: 6. CDR3 length: 16 residues. CDR3 DNA sequence: TGTGCCAGCAGCTTTGGACAGGGGGCATATGACACTGAAGCTTTCTTT. Encoded protein: CASSFGQGAYDTEAFF.

The chain has TRBV5-6 and TRBJ2-5; 7 bases align to TRBD1. This CDR3 has 15 residues. Germline CDR1 and CDR2: SGHDT and YYEEEE. Trimming removed 5 bases from V and 2 bases from J; junction bases left unmatched: 9. In DNA form, the CDR3 reads TGTGCCAGCAGGGTTCTAACAGGGGTACAAGAGACCCAGTACTTC. Translation: CASRVLTGVQETQYF. Drawing the rest from reference TRBV5-6 and TRBJ2-5, the complete variable domain is DAGVTQSPTHLIKTRGQQVTLRCSPKSGHDTVSWYQQALGQGPQFIFQYYEEEERQRGNFPDRFSGHQFPNYSSELNVNALLLGDSALYLCASRVLTGVQETQYFGPGTRLLVL.

This rearrangement joins TRBV7-8 to TRBJ1-2; D is undetermined. The germline V gene has CDR1 SGHVS and CDR2 FQNEAQ. V dropped 1 base and J dropped 10 bases, with 10 bases sitting between them. This CDR3 spans 12 amino acids. As DNA, the CDR3 is TGTGCCAGCAGCTTAGGTTATGTGGACTACACCTTC. It translates to CASSLGYVDYTF.

The chain is built from TRBV19 and TRBJ1-1; TRBD1 matches at 7 bases. The CDR3 spans 15 residues. Trimming removed 6 bases from V and 6 bases from J; junction bases left unmatched: 13. Germline V gene sequence: CDR1 LNHDA, CDR2 SQIVND (reference sequence). The CDR3 DNA is TGTGCCAGTAGGAAGGGACAGAGATCTACAGCTGAAGCTTTCTTT. Translated, it gives CASRKGQRSTAEAFF.

The chain combines TRBV4-3 with TRBJ2-7; tentatively, D is TRBD1 (6 bases). The V gene lost 1 base and the J gene lost 0 bases, with 13 bases spanning the gap. There are 16 residues in the CDR3. CDR1 is LGHNA and CDR2 is YSLEER in the germline V gene. The CDR3, as DNA: TGCGCCAGCAGCCAAGCCCGTGGGACAAGCTCCTACGAGCAGTACTTC. As protein: CASSQARGTSSYEQYF.

The table lists this clone with many counts. The gene calls are TRBV7-9 and TRBJ1-6; 7 bases line up with TRBD1. Trimming removed 3 bases from V and 7 bases from J; junction bases left unmatched: 6. Germline V gene lookup returns CDR1 SEHNR and CDR2 FQNEAQ (reference sequence). CDR3 length equals 15 residues. CDR3 region: CASSLPTGVNSPLHF. The CDR3 DNA reads as TGTGCCAGCAGCTTGCCCACAGGGGTCAATTCACCCCTCCACTTT.